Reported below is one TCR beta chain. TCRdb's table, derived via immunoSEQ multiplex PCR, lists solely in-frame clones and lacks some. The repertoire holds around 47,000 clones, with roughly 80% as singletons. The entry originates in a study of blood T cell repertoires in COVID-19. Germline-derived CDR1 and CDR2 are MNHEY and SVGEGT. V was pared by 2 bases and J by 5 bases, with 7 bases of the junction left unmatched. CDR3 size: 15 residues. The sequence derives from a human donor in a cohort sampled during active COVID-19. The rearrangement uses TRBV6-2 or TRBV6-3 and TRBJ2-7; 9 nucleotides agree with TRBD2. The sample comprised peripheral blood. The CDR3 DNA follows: TGTGCCAGCAGTTACGCGGCGGGGGGGCAGGACGAGCAGTACTTC. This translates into CASSYAAGGQDEQYF.